The rows below give T cell receptor beta chains drawn from one sample of a study of cytomegalovirus exposure and HLA in healthy donors. Repertoires were generated with immunoSEQ multiplex PCR, while TCRdb's copy carries only in-frame clones and drops some. The sample lists some 350,000 clones, approximately 90% occurring once. The sample taken for sequencing was PBMCs. These receptors originate from a woman aged 25 to 39 in good health and CMV-seropositive. CDR3s include the opening cysteine and the closing phenylalanine or tryptophan. The D gene is left open where the match is weak. Expanded clones are given a class, and other clones once, few, many or no size at all.

j_call d_call clone_size v_call cdr3_nt cdr3_aa
TRBJ2-5 . once TRBV11-3 TGTGCCAGCAGTTACGGGGCCCAAGAGACCCAGTACTTC CASSYGAQETQYF
TRBJ2-7 . . TRBV28 TGTGCCAGCAGTTTCAGTTCACCGATTAGGTGGACGGAGTGGCAGTACTTC CASSFSSPIRWTEWQYF
TRBJ2-5 TRBD1 . TRBV28 TGTGCCAGCAGTTTTCTCTTACAGGGGGCTGGAGAGACCCAGTACTTC CASSFLLQGAGETQYF
TRBJ2-1 TRBD2 . TRBV5-1 TGCGCCAGCAGCTTGGTAGCGGGGGTACGGGAGCAGTTCTTC CASSLVAGVREQFF
TRBJ1-4 . . TRBV7-6 TGTGCCAGCACCCGAAGAGAGTTTTTT CASTRREFF
TRBJ1-5 . . TRBV28 TGTGCCAGCACTCGGGGATTCAATCAGCCCCAGCATTTT CASTRGFNQPQHF
TRBJ2-7 . . TRBV29-1 TGCAGCGTTGCCGTTGACAGCCACCACGAGCAGTACTTC CSVAVDSHHEQYF
TRBJ2-5 . . TRBV6-1 TGTGCCAGCAGTGGGGCAGTGAGTGCGGAGACCCAGTACTTC CASSGAVSAETQYF
TRBJ2-6 TRBD1 . TRBV2 TGTGCCAGGGGACAGTGGCGCTCTGGGGCCAACGTCCTGACTTTC CARGQWRSGANVLTF
TRBJ2-1 . . TRBV7-6 TGTGCCAGCAGCCAAGTGGTGGGCACGGGCAATGAGCAGTTCTTC CASSQVVGTGNEQFF
TRBJ2-7 . . TRBV7-2 TGTGCCAGCAGCTTAGCGGCCAGGGGAGGTGAGCAGTACTTC CASSLAARGGEQYF
TRBJ1-5 TRBD1 . TRBV11-2 TGTGCCAGCAGCTTAGCAGGGGGGGACAATCAGCCCCAGCATTTT CASSLAGGDNQPQHF
TRBJ2-7 . . TRBV30 TGTGCCTGGGGAGGAAACGAGCAGTACTTC CAWGGNEQYF
TRBJ2-1 . . TRBV5-1 TGCGCCAGCAGCTTCGGTTCCCTCATGGATTCAGCAAATGAGCAGTTCTTC CASSFGSLMDSANEQFF
TRBJ2-2 . . TRBV4-2 TGTGCCAGCAGCCAAGCCCGGGGAGGATTCACCGGGGAGCTGTTTTTT CASSQARGGFTGELFF
TRBJ2-5 . . TRBV6-1 TGTGCCAGCAGTGAGTGGCGCGCGGGGTACTTC CASSEWRAGYF
TRBJ1-2 . . TRBV30 TGTGCCTGGAGGACCGGACAGTTCTATGGCTACACCTTC CAWRTGQFYGYTF
TRBJ1-4 . . TRBV6-5 TGTGCCAGCAGTTACAGTCAGGGGTCAGAAAAACTGTTTTTT CASSYSQGSEKLFF
TRBJ1-1 . once TRBV27 TGTGCCAGCAGTTTATACCCCATTCTGGCAGTCGGCACTGAAGCTTTCTTT CASSLYPILAVGTEAFF
TRBJ2-7 . . TRBV7-9 TGTGCCAGCAGCTTAGCGATGCAGGAGCAGTACTTC CASSLAMQEQYF
TRBJ2-3 TRBD2 . TRBV5-1 TGCGCCAGCAGCTGGGGACTAGCGGGAGGCTATAGCACAGATACGCAGTATTTT CASSWGLAGGYSTDTQYF
TRBJ2-1 . . TRBV5-1 TGCGCCAGCAGTTGGACCACCGCCTACAATGAGCAGTTCTTC CASSWTTAYNEQFF
TRBJ1-5 . few TRBV11-2 TGTGCCAGCAGCTTAGCAGGGGATAGCAATCAGCCCCAGCATTTT CASSLAGDSNQPQHF
TRBJ1-3 TRBD1 . TRBV5-5 TGTGCCAGCAGCCCCTCGCCGGGACAGACTTACTCTGGAAACACCATATATTTT CASSPSPGQTYSGNTIYF
TRBJ2-2 . . TRBV5-4 TGTGCCAGCAGCTTTAAGGGGGCCGGGGAGCTGTTTTTT CASSFKGAGELFF
TRBJ2-5 . few TRBV28 TGTGCCAGCAGTTCTGAAGAGACCCAGTACTTC CASSSEETQYF
TRBJ2-5 TRBD2 . TRBV28 TGTGCCAGCAGTTTCCTAGCGGGAGGGTCACAGACCCAGTACTTC CASSFLAGGSQTQYF
TRBJ2-7 . . TRBV7-8 TGTGCCAGCAGCTTAGGGCTAGCCTACGAGCAGTACTTC CASSLGLAYEQYF
TRBJ2-1 . . TRBV19 TGTGCCAGTAGTATAATGACAGCGGCCTACAATGAGCAGTTCTTC CASSIMTAAYNEQFF
TRBJ2-1 . . TRBV9 TGTGCCAGCAGCGCAAGAGGGGGAACCTACAATGAGCAGTTCTTC CASSARGGTYNEQFF
TRBJ1-5 . . TRBV5-8 TGTGCCAGCAGCCAGAGGGGGATGGCCAATCAGCCCCAGCATTTT CASSQRGMANQPQHF
TRBJ2-6 . . TRBV28 TGTGCCAGCATGGGTGGGGCCAACGTCCTGACTTTC CASMGGANVLTF
TRBJ2-5 . . TRBV28 TGTGCCAGCAGTACAGAGACCCAGTACTTC CASSTETQYF
TRBJ2-7 . . TRBV11-2 TGTGCCAGCAGCTTGACAGCCTACGAGCAGTACTTC CASSLTAYEQYF
TRBJ2-1 TRBD2 . TRBV6-5 TGTGCCAGCAGCAGGGGACTAGCCTCCTACAATGAGCAGTTCTTC CASSRGLASYNEQFF
TRBJ2-7 TRBD1 . TRBV7-2 TGTGCCAGCAGCTTCGGACAGGGGAGGTTTTACGAGCAGTACTTC CASSFGQGRFYEQYF
TRBJ2-3 . . TRBV15 TGTGCCACCAGTTACACCGGGACTAGCACAGATACGCAGTATTTT CATSYTGTSTDTQYF
TRBJ2-1 . . TRBV9 TGTGCCAGCAGCGTGGGAACCTCCTCCTACAATGAGCAGTTCTTC CASSVGTSSYNEQFF
TRBJ1-1 . . TRBV6-6 TGTGCCAGCAGTTCGGGGCCCGTGAACACTGAAGCTTTCTTT CASSSGPVNTEAFF
TRBJ2-2 . . TRBV9 TGTGCCAGCAGCGTAGGTCTTTCCGGGGAGCTGTTTTTT CASSVGLSGELFF
TRBJ2-1 . . TRBV20-1 TGCAGTGCCACTACTGAGAATGAGCAGTTCTTC CSATTENEQFF
TRBJ2-7 . . TRBV7-9 TGTGCCAGCAGCTTAGGGTCCATCTACTACGAGCAGTACTTC CASSLGSIYYEQYF
TRBJ2-7 . few TRBV27 TGTGCCAGCAGTTTTGGGCAGAACTGGCACTTC CASSFGQNWHF
TRBJ2-3 . . TRBV19 TGTGCCAGTAGTGATGGGGGAACGCAGTATTTT CASSDGGTQYF